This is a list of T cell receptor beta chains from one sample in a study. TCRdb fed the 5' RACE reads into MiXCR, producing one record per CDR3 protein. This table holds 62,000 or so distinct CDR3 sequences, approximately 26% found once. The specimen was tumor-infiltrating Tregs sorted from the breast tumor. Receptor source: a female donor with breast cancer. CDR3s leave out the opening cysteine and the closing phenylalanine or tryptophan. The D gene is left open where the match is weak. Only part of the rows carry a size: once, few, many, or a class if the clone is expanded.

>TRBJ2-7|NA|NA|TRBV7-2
ASSFKTAYEQY
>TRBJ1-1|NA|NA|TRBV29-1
SVQTGITEAF
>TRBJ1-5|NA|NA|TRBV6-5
ASSYCRFRQGTSNQPQH
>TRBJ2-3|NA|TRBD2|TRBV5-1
ASSSPTAGVGTDTQY
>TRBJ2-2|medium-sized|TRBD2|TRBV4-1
ASSETSGREDGELF
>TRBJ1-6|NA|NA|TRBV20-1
STSGNRASNSPLH
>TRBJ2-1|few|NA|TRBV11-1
ASSLIRATRNEQF
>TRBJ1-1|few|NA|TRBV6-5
ASSLPGLDTEAF
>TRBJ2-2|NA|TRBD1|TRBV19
ASRGTGVAGELF
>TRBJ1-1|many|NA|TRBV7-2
ASSFEFTEAF
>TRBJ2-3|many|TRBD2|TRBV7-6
ASSRTSGYTDTQY
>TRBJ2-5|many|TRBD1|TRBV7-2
ASSRVGQGRETQY
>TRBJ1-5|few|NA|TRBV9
ASSVEDTGKQPQH
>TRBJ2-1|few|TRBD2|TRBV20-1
SARGTLAGVDEQF
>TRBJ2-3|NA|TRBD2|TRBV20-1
SARNGRGGDTQY
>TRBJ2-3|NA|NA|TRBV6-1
ASHSGGTDTQY
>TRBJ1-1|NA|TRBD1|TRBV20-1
SASTGGEYEAF
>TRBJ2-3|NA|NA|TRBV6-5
ASSSLIGDTQY
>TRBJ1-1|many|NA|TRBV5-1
ASSVGDGDTEAF
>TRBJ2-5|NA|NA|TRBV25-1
ASSWTTGETQY
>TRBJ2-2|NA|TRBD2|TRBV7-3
ASSELAEGTGELF
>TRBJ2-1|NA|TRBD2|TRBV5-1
ASSLGGLYNEQF
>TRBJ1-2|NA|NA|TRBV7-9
ASSPILTVPNYGYT
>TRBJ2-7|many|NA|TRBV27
ASSFDRSYEQY
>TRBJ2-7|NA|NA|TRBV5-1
ASSLDYRVAYEQY
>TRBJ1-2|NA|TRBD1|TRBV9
ASSAGTGRDDYGYT
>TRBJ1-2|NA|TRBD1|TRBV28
ASSQGQDYGYT
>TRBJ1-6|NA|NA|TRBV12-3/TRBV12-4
ASRVLDNSPLH
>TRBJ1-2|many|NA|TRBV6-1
ASSQMPGTFNYGYT
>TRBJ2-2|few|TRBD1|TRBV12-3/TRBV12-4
ASLGQGNTGELF
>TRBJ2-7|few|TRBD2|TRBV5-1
ASSFSTSGRISRSYEQY
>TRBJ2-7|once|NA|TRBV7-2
ASSRITCEQY
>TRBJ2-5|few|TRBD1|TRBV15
ATSGTGGRETQY
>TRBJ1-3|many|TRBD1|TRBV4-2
ASSRGTDANTIY
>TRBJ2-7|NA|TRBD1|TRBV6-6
ASSYPGQGGGEQY
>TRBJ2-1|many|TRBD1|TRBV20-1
SARVDRAYNEQF
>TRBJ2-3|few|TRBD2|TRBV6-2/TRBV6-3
ASTPPGGDTQY
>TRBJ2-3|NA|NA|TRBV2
ASSGGPPDTQY
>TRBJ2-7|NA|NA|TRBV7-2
ASSSRQSYEQY
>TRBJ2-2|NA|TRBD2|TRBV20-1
SARDRAGDGTGELF
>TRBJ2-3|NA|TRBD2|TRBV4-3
ASSRSGSGETDTQY
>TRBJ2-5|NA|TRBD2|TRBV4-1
ASSHSVQRGRETQY
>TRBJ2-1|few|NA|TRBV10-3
AISENSGVEQF
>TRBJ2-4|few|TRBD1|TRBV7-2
ASSPDRDNKNIQY
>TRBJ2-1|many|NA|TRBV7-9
ASSFSRLRSQGLNGYNEQF
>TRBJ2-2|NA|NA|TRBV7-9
ASSLPRLETGELF
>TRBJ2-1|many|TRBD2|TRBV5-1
ASSGTLAGALNEQF
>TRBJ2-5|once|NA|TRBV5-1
ASSLGGAAEETQY